These 14 T cell receptor beta chains were sequenced from one sample in a study of T-cell memory formation after mild COVID-19. TCRdb re-derived calls from the 5' RACE reads in MiXCR, one entry per CDR3 protein. This sample carries tens of thousands of distinct CDR3 sequences, around 9.7% of them seen once, and the ten largest clones take roughly 10%. The sample consisted of PBMCs or a T cell subset sorted from them (not recorded which). These receptors originate from an adult woman who had mild COVID-19 (a few samples of this study predate the infection). Cell type and time point are not known.

The genes are TRBV19 and TRBJ2-2, with D perhaps assigned TRBD1 or TRBD2 (6 bases each). This CDR3 contains 15 residues. V shed 7 bases and J shed 6 bases, with 18 bases lying between them. Germline CDR1 LNHDA, CDR2 SQIVND (reference sequence). The CDR3 protein is CASTGGHLVSGELFF. The CDR3 DNA follows: TGTGCCAGTACCGGGGGCCACCTGGTGTCCGGGGAGCTGTTTTTT.

The chain is built from TRBV29-1 and TRBJ1-4; D is perhaps TRBD1 (5 bases). Trimming removed 0 bases at V and 5 bases at J, with 13 bases between. The germline V gene encodes CDR1 SQVTM and CDR2 ANQGSEA. This CDR3 is built from 15 residues. This chain's CDR3 is CSVEDLSGPNEKLFF. In DNA form, the CDR3 reads TGCAGCGTTGAAGATCTATCGGGACCAAATGAAAAACTGTTTTTT.

This clonotype has a handful of counts. The V and J genes are TRBV11-2 and TRBJ2-7; D is perhaps TRBD1 (6 bases). The germline V and J ends were trimmed by 0 bases and 5 bases, with 11 bases remaining between them. Per the germline V gene, CDR1 is SGHAT and CDR2 is FQNNGV. There are 14 residues in the CDR3. This chain's CDR3 is CASSLDQGLDEQYF. In DNA, the CDR3 is TGTGCCAGCAGCTTAGATCAGGGGCTGGACGAGCAGTACTTC. The full variable domain, with the rest looked up from reference TRBV11-2 and TRBJ2-7, is EAGVAQSPRYKIIEKRQSVAFWCNPISGHATLYWYQQILGQGPKLLIQFQNNGVVDDSQLPKDRFSAERLKGVDSTLKIQPAKLEDSAVYLCASSLDQGLDEQYFGPGTRLTVT.

The V and J genes are TRBV12-3 or TRBV12-4 and TRBJ1-1, with D unresolved. Trimming cost V 4 bases and J 5 bases, with 11 bases left between them. This CDR3 is built from 13 residues. CDR3 in DNA: TGTGCCAGCAGTTCCCGTATAAAGACTGAAGCTTTCTTT. Amino acid sequence: CASSSRIKTEAFF.

This clonotype occurred a few times. The CDR3 DNA follows: TGTGCCAGCAGTCTAATGGCCGGTAACACTGAAGCTTTCTTT. Encoded protein: CASSLMAGNTEAFF. The rearrangement joins TRBV7-9 to TRBJ1-1; D is unresolved. CDR3 length: 14 residues. Trimming took off 6 bases at V and 2 bases at J, with 13 bases between the two ends. Germline lookup yields CDR1 SEHNR and CDR2 FQNEAQ (reference sequence).

The gene calls are TRBV7-9 and TRBJ2-1, with 10 positions matching TRBD2. The V gene's germline CDR1 is SEHNR and CDR2 FQNEAQ (reference sequence). V dropped 0 bases and J dropped 2; count of bases not matched to a gene: 1. This CDR3 is 16 amino acids long. This CDR3 is CASSLALAGAYNEQFF. DNA for the CDR3: TGTGCCAGCAGCTTAGCCCTAGCGGGGGCCTACAATGAGCAGTTCTTC. Drawing the rest from reference TRBV7-9 and TRBJ2-1, the complete variable domain is DTGVSQNPRHKITKRGQNVTFRCDPISEHNRLYWYRQTLGQGPEFLTYFQNEAQLEKSRLLSDRFSAERPKGSFSTLEIQRTEQGDSAMYLCASSLALAGAYNEQFFGPGTRLTVL.

Here the CDR3 DNA reads TGTGCCAGCAGCTTAGCGGCGGGGGGCCCTCAGGAGACCCAGTACTTC. Its protein is CASSLAAGGPQETQYF. This chain joins TRBV7-8 and TRBJ2-5, with 8 nucleotides matching TRBD2. Germline V gives CDR1 SGHVS, CDR2 FQNEAQ. V lost 0 bases to trimming and J lost 5 bases; unmatched junction nucleotides: 8. The CDR3 runs to 16 residues.

This clonotype was observed a handful of times. The genes are TRBV6-1 and TRBJ2-7; D might be TRBD2 (7 bases). The CDR3 has 13 amino acids. Germline lookup yields CDR1 MNHNS and CDR2 SASEGT. V lost 3 bases and J lost 6, with 12 bases in between. The CDR3 bases are TGTGCCAGCAGTGACGGGGGGCTGAGCGAGCAGTACTTC. This codes for CASSDGGLSEQYF.

This clonotype came up many times. J is TRBJ2-7 and V is TRBV30, with 10 positions matching TRBD2. V dropped 4 bases and J dropped 2; count of bases not matched to a gene: 8. CDR1 and CDR2 (germline): GTSNPN, SVGIG (reference sequence). This CDR3 has 15 residues. The CDR3 nucleotides read TGTGCCTGGATGGCTAGCGGGAGAACTGCCTACGAGCAGTACTTC. This sequence encodes CAWMASGRTAYEQYF.

The J gene is TRBJ2-5, the V gene TRBV11-1, with TRBD1 matching over 7 bases. Losses at the gene ends were 4 bases for V and 3 bases for J; bases not matched to a gene: 5. CDR1 is SGHAT, CDR2 FQDESV, per germline (reference sequence). The CDR3 spans 14 residues. DNA of the CDR3: TGTGCCAGCAGCTCCCGGACAGGCGAAGAGACCCAGTACTTC. Protein sequence: CASSSRTGEETQYF.

This clonotype has just a few counts. The CDR3 spells CASSVGFSGGGYNEQFF. In DNA form, the CDR3 reads TGTGCCAGCAGCGTAGGCTTTTCGGGCGGCGGCTACAATGAGCAGTTCTTC. The J gene is TRBJ2-1, the V gene TRBV9; no clear D. The CDR3 runs to 17 residues. The V end was cut by 0 bases, the J end by 3 bases, with 16 bases between. Germline V gene data show CDR1 as SGDLS and CDR2 as YYNGEE.

The rearrangement links TRBV3-1 to TRBJ2-1; 9 positions agree with TRBD2. The CDR3 has 16 amino acids. Germline assignment: CDR1 LGHDT and CDR2 YNNKEL (reference sequence). The J segment lost 5 bases and the V segment lost 0 bases, leaving 5 bases of the junction unmatched. The CDR3 sequence is CASSQDRGGGDNEQFF. In DNA, the CDR3 is TGTGCCAGCAGCCAAGATCGGGGCGGGGGGGACAATGAGCAGTTCTTC.

This clonotype was seen only a few times. The chain has TRBV5-6 and TRBJ2-3, with a tentative D call TRBD1 (7 bases). V was pared by 7 bases and J by 4 bases, with 16 bases between. Germline CDR1 reads SGHDT; CDR2 reads YYEEEE. CDR3 length: 14 amino acids. The CDR3 loop reads CASHRGGGADTQYF. CDR3 DNA sequence: TGTGCCAGCCACAGGGGCGGCGGGGCAGATACGCAGTATTTT.

The rearrangement links TRBV20-1 to TRBJ2-5, with 11 bases identical to TRBD2. The J segment lost 7 bases and the V segment lost 6 bases, leaving 4 bases of the junction unmatched. The CDR3 is 12 residues long. CDR1 is DFQATT, CDR2 SNEGSKA, per germline (reference sequence). The CDR3 DNA reads TGCAGTGCACCCGGGACTAGCGGGACCCAGTACTTC. Protein: CSAPGTSGTQYF.